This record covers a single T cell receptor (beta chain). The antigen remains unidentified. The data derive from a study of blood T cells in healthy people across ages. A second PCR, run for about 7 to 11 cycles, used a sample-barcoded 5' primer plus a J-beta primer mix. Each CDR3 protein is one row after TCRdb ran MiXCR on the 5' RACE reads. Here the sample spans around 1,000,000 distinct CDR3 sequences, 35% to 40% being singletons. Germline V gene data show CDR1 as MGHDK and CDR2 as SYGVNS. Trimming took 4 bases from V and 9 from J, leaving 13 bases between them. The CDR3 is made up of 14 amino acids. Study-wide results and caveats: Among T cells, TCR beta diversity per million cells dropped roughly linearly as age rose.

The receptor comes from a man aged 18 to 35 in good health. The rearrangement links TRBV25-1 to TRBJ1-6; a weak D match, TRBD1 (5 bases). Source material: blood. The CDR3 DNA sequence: TGTGCCAGCAGTGGAGACCAGGGTAGTTCACCCCTCCACTTT. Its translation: CASSGDQGSSPLHF.